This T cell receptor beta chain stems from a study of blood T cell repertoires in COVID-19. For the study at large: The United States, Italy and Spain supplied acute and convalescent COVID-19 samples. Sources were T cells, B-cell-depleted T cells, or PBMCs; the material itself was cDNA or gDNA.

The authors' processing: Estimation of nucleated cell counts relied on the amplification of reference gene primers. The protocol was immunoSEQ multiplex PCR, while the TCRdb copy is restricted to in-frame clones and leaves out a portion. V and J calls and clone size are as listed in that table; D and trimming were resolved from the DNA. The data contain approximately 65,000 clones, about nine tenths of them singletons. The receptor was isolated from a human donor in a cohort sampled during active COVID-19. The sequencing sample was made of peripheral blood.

The CDR3 nucleotides read TGTGCCATCAGGGGGGGCTTCGGGACTAGCGCCAATGAGCAGTTCTTC. Amino acids: CAIRGGFGTSANEQFF. V gene TRBV10-3 combines with J gene TRBJ2-1; 10 nucleotides align to TRBD2. Germline CDR1 ENHRY, CDR2 SYGVKD. V lost 6 bases to trimming and J lost 6 bases; unmatched junction nucleotides: 11. This CDR3 spans 16 amino acids.